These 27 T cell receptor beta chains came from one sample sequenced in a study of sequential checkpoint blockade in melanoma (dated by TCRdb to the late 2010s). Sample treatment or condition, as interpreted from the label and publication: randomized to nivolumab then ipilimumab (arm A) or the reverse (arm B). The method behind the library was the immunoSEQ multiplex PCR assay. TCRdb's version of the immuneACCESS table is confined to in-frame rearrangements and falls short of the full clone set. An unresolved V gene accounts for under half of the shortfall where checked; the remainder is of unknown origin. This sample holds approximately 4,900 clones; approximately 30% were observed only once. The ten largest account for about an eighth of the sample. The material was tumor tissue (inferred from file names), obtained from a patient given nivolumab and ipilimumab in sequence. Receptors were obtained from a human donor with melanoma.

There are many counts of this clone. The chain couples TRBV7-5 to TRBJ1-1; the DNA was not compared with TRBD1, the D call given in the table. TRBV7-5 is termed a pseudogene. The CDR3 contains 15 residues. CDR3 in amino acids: CASSSSGTANTEAFF. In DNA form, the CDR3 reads TGTGCCAGCAGCTCCTCCGGGACAGCGAACACTGAAGCTTTCTTT.

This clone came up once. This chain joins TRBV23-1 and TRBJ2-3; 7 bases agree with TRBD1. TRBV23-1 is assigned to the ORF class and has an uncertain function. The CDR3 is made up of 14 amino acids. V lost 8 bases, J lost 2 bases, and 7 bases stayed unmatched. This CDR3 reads CASLRDSHTDTQYF. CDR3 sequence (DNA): TGCGCCAGCCTCCGGGACAGCCACACAGATACGCAGTATTTT.

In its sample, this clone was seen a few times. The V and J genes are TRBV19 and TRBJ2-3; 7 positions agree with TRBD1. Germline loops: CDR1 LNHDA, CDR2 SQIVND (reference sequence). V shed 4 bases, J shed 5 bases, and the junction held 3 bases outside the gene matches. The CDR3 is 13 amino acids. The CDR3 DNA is TGTGCCAGTAGTAGACAGGGTAGAGATACGCAGTATTTT. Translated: CASSRQGRDTQYF.

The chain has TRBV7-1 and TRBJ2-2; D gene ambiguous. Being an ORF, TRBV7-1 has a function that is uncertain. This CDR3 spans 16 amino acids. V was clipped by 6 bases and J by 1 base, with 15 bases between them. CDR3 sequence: CASRLRTPRNTGELFF. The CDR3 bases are TGTGCCAGCAGGTTACGTACCCCCAGGAACACCGGGGAGCTGTTTTTT.

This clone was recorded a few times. The CDR3 loop reads CASRRGTGELFF. For the CDR3, the DNA is TGTGCCAGTAGGAGGGGCACCGGGGAGCTGTTTTTT. The V gene is TRBV19, the J gene TRBJ2-2, with D possibly being TRBD1 or TRBD2 (5 bases each). The germline V gene has CDR1 LNHDA and CDR2 SQIVND (reference sequence). The V end was cut by 6 bases, the J end by 4 bases, with 6 bases between. This CDR3 region has 12 residues.

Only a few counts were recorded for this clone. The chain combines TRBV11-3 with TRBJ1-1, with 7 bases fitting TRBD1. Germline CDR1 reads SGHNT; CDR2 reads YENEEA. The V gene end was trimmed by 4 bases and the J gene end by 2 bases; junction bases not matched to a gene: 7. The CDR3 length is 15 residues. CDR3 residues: CASSSQQGLNTEAFF. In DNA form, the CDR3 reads TGTGCCAGCAGCTCCCAACAGGGGTTAAACACTGAAGCTTTCTTT.

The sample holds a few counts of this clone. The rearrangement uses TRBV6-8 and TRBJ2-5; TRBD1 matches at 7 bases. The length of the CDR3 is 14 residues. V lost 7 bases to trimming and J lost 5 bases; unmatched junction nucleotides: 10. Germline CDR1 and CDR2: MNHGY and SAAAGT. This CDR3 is CASKFRGPRETQYF. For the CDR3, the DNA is TGTGCCAGCAAGTTTAGGGGGCCCCGGGAGACCCAGTACTTC.

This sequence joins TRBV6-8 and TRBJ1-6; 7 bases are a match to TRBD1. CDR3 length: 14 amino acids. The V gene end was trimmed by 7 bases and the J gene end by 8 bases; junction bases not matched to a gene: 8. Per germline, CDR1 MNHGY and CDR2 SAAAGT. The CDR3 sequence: CASTLGQEYSPLHF. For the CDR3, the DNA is TGTGCCAGCACCCTCGGACAGGAGTATTCACCCCTCCACTTT.

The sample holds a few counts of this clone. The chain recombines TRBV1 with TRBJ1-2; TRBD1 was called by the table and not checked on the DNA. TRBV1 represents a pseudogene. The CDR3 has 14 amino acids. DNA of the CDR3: TGCGCCAGCAGCCAATCGGGACAGTATGTAAGCTACACCTTC. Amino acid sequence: CASSQSGQYVSYTF.

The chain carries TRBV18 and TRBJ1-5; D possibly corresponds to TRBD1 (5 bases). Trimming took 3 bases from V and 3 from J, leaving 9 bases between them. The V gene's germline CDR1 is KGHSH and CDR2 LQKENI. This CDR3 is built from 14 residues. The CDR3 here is CASSPDTANQPQHF. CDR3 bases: TGTGCCAGCTCACCGGACACCGCCAATCAGCCCCAGCATTTT.

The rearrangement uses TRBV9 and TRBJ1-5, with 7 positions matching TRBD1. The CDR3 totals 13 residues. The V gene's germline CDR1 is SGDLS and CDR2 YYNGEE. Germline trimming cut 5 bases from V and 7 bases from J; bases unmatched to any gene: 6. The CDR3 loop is CASSGTASQPQHF. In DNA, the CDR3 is TGTGCCAGCAGTGGGACAGCGAGCCAGCCCCAGCATTTT.

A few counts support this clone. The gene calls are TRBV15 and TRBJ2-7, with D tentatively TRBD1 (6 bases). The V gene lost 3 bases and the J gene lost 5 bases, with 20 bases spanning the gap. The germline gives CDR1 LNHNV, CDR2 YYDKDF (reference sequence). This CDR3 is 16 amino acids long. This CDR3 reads CATSRFRDTKSDEQYF. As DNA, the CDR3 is TGTGCCACCAGCAGGTTCCGGGACACTAAAAGCGACGAGCAGTACTTC.

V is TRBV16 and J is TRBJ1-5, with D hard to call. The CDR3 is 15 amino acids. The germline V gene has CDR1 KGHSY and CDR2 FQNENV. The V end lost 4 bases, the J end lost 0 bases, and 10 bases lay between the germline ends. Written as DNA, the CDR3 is TGTGCCAGCAGCCCAACCCATTATAGCAATCAGCCCCAGCATTTT. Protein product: CASSPTHYSNQPQHF.

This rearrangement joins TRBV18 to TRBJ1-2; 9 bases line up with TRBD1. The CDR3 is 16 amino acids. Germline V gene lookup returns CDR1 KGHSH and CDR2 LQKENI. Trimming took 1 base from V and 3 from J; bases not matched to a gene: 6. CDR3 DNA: TGTGCCAGCTCACCACTTGCGGGACAGGGCTACTATGGCTACACCTTC. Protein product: CASSPLAGQGYYGYTF. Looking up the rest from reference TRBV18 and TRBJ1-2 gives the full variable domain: NAGVMQNPRHLVRRRGQEARLRCSPMKGHSHVYWYRQLPEEGLKFMVYLQKENIIDESGMPKERFSAEFPKEGPSILRIQQVVRGDSAAYFCASSPLAGQGYYGYTFGSGTRLTVV.

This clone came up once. CDR3 nucleotide sequence: TGCGCCAGCAGCTTACAGGAGCTAAACACCGGGGAGCTGTTTTTT. Residues: CASSLQELNTGELFF. The chain couples TRBV5-1 to TRBJ2-2; D is perhaps TRBD1 (5 bases). CDR1 and CDR2 (germline): SGHRS, YFSETQ. Trimming took off 2 bases at V and 2 bases at J, with 10 bases between the two ends. CDR3 length: 15 amino acids.

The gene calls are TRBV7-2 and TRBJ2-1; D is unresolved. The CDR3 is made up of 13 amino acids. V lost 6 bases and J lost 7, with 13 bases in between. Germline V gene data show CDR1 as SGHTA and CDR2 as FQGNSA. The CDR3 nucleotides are TGTGCCAGCAGTTTTGGCTGGGGTAATGAGCAGTTCTTC. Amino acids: CASSFGWGNEQFF.

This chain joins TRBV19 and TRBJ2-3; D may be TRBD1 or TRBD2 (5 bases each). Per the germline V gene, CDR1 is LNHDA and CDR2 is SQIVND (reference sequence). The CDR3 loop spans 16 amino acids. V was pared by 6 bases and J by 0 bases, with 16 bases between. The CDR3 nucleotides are TGTGCCAGTAGAACGCTGTGGGACGGGAGCACAGATACGCAGTATTTT. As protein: CASRTLWDGSTDTQYF.

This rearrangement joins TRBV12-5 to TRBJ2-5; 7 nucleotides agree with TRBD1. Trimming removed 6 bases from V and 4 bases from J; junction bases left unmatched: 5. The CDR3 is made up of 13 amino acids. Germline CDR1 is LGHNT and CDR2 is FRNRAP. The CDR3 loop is CASGPGQRETQYF. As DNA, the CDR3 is TGTGCTAGTGGCCCGGGACAGCGAGAGACCCAGTACTTC.

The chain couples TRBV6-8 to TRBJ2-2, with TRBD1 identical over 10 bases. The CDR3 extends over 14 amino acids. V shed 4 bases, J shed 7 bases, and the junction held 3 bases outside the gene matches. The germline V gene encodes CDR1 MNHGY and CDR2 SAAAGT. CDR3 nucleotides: TGTGCCAGCAGTTTTGGACAGGGGGTCGGGGAGCTGTTTTTT. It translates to CASSFGQGVGELFF.

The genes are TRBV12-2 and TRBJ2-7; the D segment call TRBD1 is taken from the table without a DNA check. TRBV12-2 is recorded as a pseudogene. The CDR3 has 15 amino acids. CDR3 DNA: TGTGCAAGTCGCAGAGGCCAGGGGGGCTCCTACGAGCAGTACTTC. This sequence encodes CASRRGQGGSYEQYF.

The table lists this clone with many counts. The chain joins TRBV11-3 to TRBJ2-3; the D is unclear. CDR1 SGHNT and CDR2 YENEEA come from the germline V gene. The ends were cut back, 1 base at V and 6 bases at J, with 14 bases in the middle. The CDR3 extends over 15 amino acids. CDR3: CASSLVPSPRDTQYF. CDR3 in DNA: TGTGCCAGCAGCTTAGTCCCCAGCCCAAGGGATACGCAGTATTTT.

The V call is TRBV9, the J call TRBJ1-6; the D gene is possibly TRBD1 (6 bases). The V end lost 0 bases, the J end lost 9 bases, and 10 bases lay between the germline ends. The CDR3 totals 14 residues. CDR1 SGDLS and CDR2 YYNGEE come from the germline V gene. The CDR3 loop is CASSVEGDSSPLHF. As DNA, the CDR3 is TGTGCCAGCAGCGTAGAGGGGGATAGTTCACCCCTCCACTTT.

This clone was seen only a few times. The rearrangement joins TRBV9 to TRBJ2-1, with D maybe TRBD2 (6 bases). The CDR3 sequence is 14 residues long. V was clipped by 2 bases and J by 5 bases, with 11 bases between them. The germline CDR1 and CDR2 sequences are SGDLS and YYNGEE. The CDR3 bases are TGTGCCAGCAGCGTGGTCGCGGGAAACAATGAGCAGTTCTTC. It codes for CASSVVAGNNEQFF. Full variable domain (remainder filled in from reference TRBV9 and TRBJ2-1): DSGVTQTPKHLITATGQRVTLRCSPRSGDLSVYWYQQSLDQGLQFLIQYYNGEERAKGNILERFSAQQFPDLHSELNLSSLELGDSALYFCASSVVAGNNEQFFGPGTRLTVL.

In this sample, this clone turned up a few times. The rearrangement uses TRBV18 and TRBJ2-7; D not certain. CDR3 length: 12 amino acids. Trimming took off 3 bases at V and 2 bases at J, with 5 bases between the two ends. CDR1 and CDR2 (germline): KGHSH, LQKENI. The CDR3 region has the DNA TGTGCCAGCTCACCTTCGCCCTACGAGCAGTACTTC. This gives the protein CASSPSPYEQYF.

CDR3: CASSYSPGKSSYEQYF. DNA of the CDR3: TGCGCCAGCAGTTACTCTCCTGGCAAAAGCTCCTACGAGCAGTACTTC. The chain is built from TRBV10-2 and TRBJ2-7; D gene uncertain. The ends were cut back, 5 bases at V and 0 bases at J, with 17 bases in the middle. CDR3 length equals 16 residues. Germline V gene lookup returns CDR1 WSHSY and CDR2 SAAADI.

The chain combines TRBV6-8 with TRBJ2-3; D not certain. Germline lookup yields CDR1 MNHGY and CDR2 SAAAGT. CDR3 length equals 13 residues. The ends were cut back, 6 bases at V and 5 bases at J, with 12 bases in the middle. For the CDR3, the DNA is TGTGCCAGCAGGGTAAACAATGGAGATACGCAGTATTTT. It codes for CASRVNNGDTQYF.

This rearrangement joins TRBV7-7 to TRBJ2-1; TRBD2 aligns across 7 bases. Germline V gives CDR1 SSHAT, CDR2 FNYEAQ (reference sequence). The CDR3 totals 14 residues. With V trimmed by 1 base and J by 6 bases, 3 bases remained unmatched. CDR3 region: CASSLVGGGNEQFF. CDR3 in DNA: TGTGCCAGCAGCTTAGTTGGCGGGGGCAATGAGCAGTTCTTC.